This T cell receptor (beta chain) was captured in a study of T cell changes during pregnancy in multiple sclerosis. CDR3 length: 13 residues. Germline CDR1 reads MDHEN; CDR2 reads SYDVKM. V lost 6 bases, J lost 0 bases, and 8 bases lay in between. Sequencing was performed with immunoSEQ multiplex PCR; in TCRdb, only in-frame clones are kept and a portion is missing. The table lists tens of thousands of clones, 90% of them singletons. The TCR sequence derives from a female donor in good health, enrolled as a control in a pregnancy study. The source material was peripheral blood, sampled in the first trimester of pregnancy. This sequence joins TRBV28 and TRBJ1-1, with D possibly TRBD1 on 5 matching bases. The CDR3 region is CASRRQLNTEAFF. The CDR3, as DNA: TGTGCCAGCAGAAGACAGTTGAACACTGAAGCTTTCTTT.